This T cell receptor (beta chain) was sequenced during a study of blood T cell repertoires in COVID-19. At the level of the study: Specimens from acute and convalescent COVID-19 originated in the United States, Italy and Spain.

The length of the CDR3 is 13 residues. CDR1 and CDR2 from the germline V gene are KGHDR and SFDVKD. Trimming stripped 3 bases from V and 4 bases from J, with 6 bases between. The repertoire was sequenced with immunoSEQ multiplex PCR; TCRdb's copy has only in-frame clones and lacks some. In the table there are approximately 290,000 clones, roughly 90% of which are singletons. In this sample, this clone turned up once. This chain uses TRBV24-1 with TRBJ2-1; D might be TRBD2 (6 bases). The sequence derives from a woman aged 55-69 years with acute or convalescent COVID-19. The material sequenced was peripheral blood. DNA of the CDR3: TGTGCCACCAGTGATGGAGGGTACAATGAGCAGTTCTTC. Protein: CATSDGGYNEQFF.